This T cell receptor (beta chain) is from a study of cytomegalovirus exposure and HLA in healthy donors. This CDR3 is 17 amino acids long. V lost 4 bases and J lost 0; bases outside the gene matches: 8. Germline V gene lookup returns CDR1 KGHSH and CDR2 LQKENI. Clones were read by immunoSEQ multiplex PCR, and TCRdb kept only the in-frame ones, dropping some. The table shows approximately 180,000 clones, with roughly 82% occurring only once. Study-wide points: Cytomegalovirus-associated status was assigned to some 180 TCR beta chains.

This clone turned up a few times. The antigen remains undetermined. This chain links TRBV18 with TRBJ1-1; 10 bases fit TRBD1. Material: PBMCs. The sequence derives from a woman younger than 35 in good health and CMV-seronegative. This CDR3 reads CASSLARDRGVNTEAFF. The DNA of the CDR3 is TGTGCCAGCTCACTGGCCAGGGACAGGGGAGTGAACACTGAAGCTTTCTTT.